The 20 T cell receptor beta chains in this list originate from one sample, sequenced in a study of shared clonotypes between healthy human individuals. The method was immunoSEQ multiplex PCR; TCRdb's version includes in-frame clones alone and lacks a portion of them. Among nearly 2 million clones listed, about 94% were seen once. In the naive CD8 group, cells lacked CD45RO and were positively selected for CCR7, so terminally differentiated effector memory CD45RA+ cells were left out. Sample: naive CD8+ T cells sorted from blood. Receptor source: a man between 18 and 29 years old in good health.

The chain has TRBV2 and TRBJ2-1; TRBD2 aligns across 7 bases. Germline lookup yields CDR1 SNHLY and CDR2 FYNNEI. Trimming removed 3 bases from V and 4 bases from J; junction bases left unmatched: 3. The CDR3 extends over 14 amino acids. Here the CDR3 DNA reads TGTGCCAGCAGTGAGGCGGGAGAATACAATGAGCAGTTCTTC. Translation: CASSEAGEYNEQFF.

The chain carries TRBV5-1 and TRBJ2-7; D is perhaps TRBD1 (6 bases). Looked up from germline, CDR1 is SGHRS and CDR2 is YFSETQ. Trimming took off 1 base at V and 0 bases at J, with 8 bases between the two ends. The CDR3 covers 14 residues. Here the CDR3 DNA reads TGCGCCAGCAGCTTGAAAGGGGGCTCCTACGAGCAGTACTTC. Protein: CASSLKGGSYEQYF.

This clone was seen just once. The same CDR3 can be traced to other DNA sequences in this sample. The chain combines TRBV9 with TRBJ2-7; D possibly corresponds to TRBD1 (7 bases). V was trimmed by 0 bases and J by 1 base, leaving 11 bases between them. The CDR3 is 15 residues long. Germline CDR1 is SGDLS and CDR2 is YYNGEE. CDR3 protein: CASSVGGDRSYEQYF. The CDR3 DNA is TGTGCCAGCAGCGTAGGGGGGGACAGATCCTACGAGCAGTACTTC.

This chain connects TRBV4-1 to TRBJ1-1; D ambiguous. Trimming left V 0 bases short and J 1 base short, with 6 bases between. Germline V gene sequence: CDR1 MGHRA, CDR2 YSYEKL. This CDR3 has 14 amino acids. In nucleotides, the CDR3 is TGCGCCAGCAGCCAAGATAGCCAGAACACTGAAGCTTTCTTT. Its translation: CASSQDSQNTEAFF.

The chain combines TRBV7-2 with TRBJ2-7; D is possibly TRBD2 (7 bases). This CDR3 region has 14 residues. Between the trimmed V and J ends, which lost 5 bases and 3 bases, there was a span of 14 bases. Germline CDR1 SGHTA, CDR2 FQGNSA. The CDR3 here is CASSPGGQDYEQYF. In DNA form, the CDR3 reads TGTGCCAGCAGCCCCGGGGGGCAGGACTACGAGCAGTACTTC. The full variable domain, its missing parts supplied by reference TRBV7-2 and TRBJ2-7, is GAGVSQSPSNKVTEKGKDVELRCDPISGHTALYWYRQSLGQGLEFLIYFQGNSAPDKSGLPSDRFSAERTGGSVSTLTIQRTQQEDSAVYLCASSPGGQDYEQYFGPGTRLTVT.

This clone has a single count. V and J are TRBV30 and TRBJ1-2, with 8 bases aligning to TRBD1. CDR1 GTSNPN and CDR2 SVGIG come from the germline V gene (reference sequence). The CDR3 runs 14 residues. The trim removed 3 bases at V and 6 bases at J, leaving 9 bases unmatched. The CDR3: CAWSFRDRRDGYTF. CDR3 nucleotides: TGTGCCTGGAGCTTCCGGGACAGGAGAGATGGCTACACCTTC.

CDR3 coding DNA: TGTGCCAGTAGTACCGCGGACGGTACCTACGAGCAGTACTTC. It is translated as CASSTADGTYEQYF. This chain joins TRBV19 and TRBJ2-7; D is ambiguous. Trimming cost V 4 bases and J 2 bases, with 12 bases left between them. Germline CDR1 is LNHDA and CDR2 is SQIVND (reference sequence). This CDR3 spans 14 amino acids.

This rearrangement joins TRBV19 to TRBJ1-2, with D unresolved. CDR3 length: 16 residues. Trimming took 6 bases from V and 0 from J, leaving 17 bases between them. CDR1 and CDR2 from the germline V gene are LNHDA and SQIVND (reference sequence). CDR3 sequence (DNA): TGTGCCAGTAGCCAAAACTCGGGGTTGGCTAACTATGGCTACACCTTC. It codes for CASSQNSGLANYGYTF.

The chain uses TRBV5-4 and TRBJ2-3, with a weak D call TRBD1 (6 bases). The ends were cut back, 4 bases at V and 2 bases at J, with 11 bases in the middle. CDR1 is SGHNT and CDR2 is YYREEE in the germline V gene (reference sequence). The CDR3 has 14 amino acids. Here the CDR3 reads CASSHEGVTDTQYF. CDR3 sequence (DNA): TGTGCCAGCAGCCACGAGGGGGTCACAGATACGCAGTATTTT.

The chain links TRBV6-5 to TRBJ2-5, with 10 positions matching TRBD2. CDR1 is MNHEY and CDR2 is SVGAGI in the germline V gene. The V segment lost 4 bases and the J segment 4 bases; nucleotides outside the gene matches: 9. The CDR3 consists of 16 residues. DNA for the CDR3: TGTGCCAGCAGTTTCGTGCTAGCGGGAGAGGGAGAGACCCAGTACTTC. This gives the protein CASSFVLAGEGETQYF.

This chain joins TRBV15 and TRBJ2-7; 8 nucleotides align to TRBD1. V shed 4 bases and J 4 bases; nucleotides not matched to a gene: 3. The CDR3 loop spans 13 amino acids. Germline CDR1 and CDR2: LNHNV and YYDKDF (reference sequence). DNA for the CDR3: TGTGCCACCAGCATGGGACAGGTGTACGAGCAGTACTTC. Translation: CATSMGQVYEQYF.

In nucleotides, the CDR3 is TGTGCCAGCAGTTATCTAGCCAAAAACATTCAGTACTTC. Translation: CASSYLAKNIQYF. The rearrangement links TRBV6-6 to TRBJ2-4, with D unresolved. Per the germline V gene, CDR1 is MNHNY and CDR2 is SVGAGI (reference sequence). CDR3 length equals 13 residues. V was shortened by 3 bases and J by 0 bases, with 3 bases between the two germline ends.

This sequence joins TRBV11-2 and TRBJ1-5, with TRBD1 identical over 12 bases. V dropped 3 bases and J dropped 6; count of bases not matched to a gene: 6. Germline lookup yields CDR1 SGHAT and CDR2 FQNNGV. This CDR3 contains 16 residues. The CDR3 DNA is TGTGCCAGCAGCTTGGGGGACAGGGGGCAGGGTCAGCCCCAGCATTTT. Residues: CASSLGDRGQGQPQHF.

This clone was found once. The chain recombines TRBV4-3 with TRBJ2-7, with D uncertain. Germline V gene sequence: CDR1 LGHNA, CDR2 YSLEER. Trimming removed 0 bases at V and 5 bases at J, with 11 bases between. This CDR3 has 14 amino acids. CDR3 in DNA: TGCGCCAGCAGCCAAGAAACGCTGACTCACGAGCAGTACTTC. Translated, it gives CASSQETLTHEQYF.

V is TRBV28 and J is TRBJ1-1, with TRBD1 matching over 7 bases. The CDR3 contains 15 residues. Germline CDR1 MDHEN, CDR2 SYDVKM. The junction had 8 bases not matched to a gene; V was cut back by 5 bases and J by 2 bases. The CDR3 protein is CASSPPDRLNTEAFF. The CDR3 nucleotides read TGTGCCAGCAGTCCACCGGACAGGCTCAACACTGAAGCTTTCTTT.

The chain combines TRBV19 with TRBJ2-2; a weak D match, TRBD2 (6 bases). The CDR3 runs 15 residues. The germline V gene encodes CDR1 LNHDA and CDR2 SQIVND (reference sequence). The V and J ends lost 1 base and 6 bases respectively, with 12 bases between them. In nucleotides, the CDR3 is TGTGCCAGTAGTATAGTAGGCGGGATGTCCGGGGAGCTGTTTTTT. It is translated as CASSIVGGMSGELFF.

A note on this clone: The same CDR3 also results from other DNA sequences found in this sample. The gene calls are TRBV27 and TRBJ1-1; D gene ambiguous. The CDR3 length is 13 residues. Germline CDR1 is MNHEY and CDR2 is SMNVEV (reference sequence). Trimming pared 5 bases from V and 3 bases from J, leaving 10 bases between. CDR3: CASSLRWDTEAFF. Here the CDR3 DNA reads TGTGCCAGCAGTCTGCGCTGGGACACTGAAGCTTTCTTT.

A word on this clone: Other DNA sequences in this specimen translate into the identical CDR3. This chain uses TRBV27 with TRBJ2-1; D remains unclear. This CDR3 spans 12 amino acids. CDR1 is MNHEY and CDR2 is SMNVEV in the germline V gene (reference sequence). V lost 3 bases, J lost 5 bases, and 5 bases lay in between. CDR3 DNA sequence: TGTGCCAGCAGTTTTTTGGACAATGAGCAGTTCTTC. Its translation: CASSFLDNEQFF.

With respect to this clone: Distinct nucleotide sequences in the sample also encode this CDR3. This sequence joins TRBV5-1 and TRBJ2-7, with TRBD1 matching over 9 bases. The germline V gene has CDR1 SGHRS and CDR2 YFSETQ. The CDR3 extends over 15 amino acids. V lost 2 bases and J lost 0; bases outside the gene matches: 3. Written as DNA, the CDR3 is TGCGCCAGCAGCTTAACGGGACAGGGCTCCTACGAGCAGTACTTC. This codes for CASSLTGQGSYEQYF.

The chain carries TRBV6-1 and TRBJ2-2, with D unresolved. The V gene's germline CDR1 is MNHNS and CDR2 SASEGT. The CDR3 totals 12 residues. Between the trimmed V and J ends, which lost 5 bases and 6 bases, there was a span of 7 bases. This CDR3 is CASSTRSGELFF. The CDR3 nucleotides read TGTGCCAGCAGTACTCGTTCCGGGGAGCTGTTTTTT.